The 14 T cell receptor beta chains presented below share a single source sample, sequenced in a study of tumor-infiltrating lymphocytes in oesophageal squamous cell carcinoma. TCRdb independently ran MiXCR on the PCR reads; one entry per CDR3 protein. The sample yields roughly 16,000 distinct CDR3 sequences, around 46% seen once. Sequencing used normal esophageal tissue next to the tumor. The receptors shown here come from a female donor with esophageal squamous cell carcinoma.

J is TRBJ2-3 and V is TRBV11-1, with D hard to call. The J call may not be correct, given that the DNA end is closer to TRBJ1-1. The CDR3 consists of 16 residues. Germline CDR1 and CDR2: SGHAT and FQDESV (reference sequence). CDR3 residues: CASSPDRFPLNTEAFF. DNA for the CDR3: TGTGCCAGCAGTCCGGACCGGTTTCCTCTGAACACTGAAGCTTTCTTT.

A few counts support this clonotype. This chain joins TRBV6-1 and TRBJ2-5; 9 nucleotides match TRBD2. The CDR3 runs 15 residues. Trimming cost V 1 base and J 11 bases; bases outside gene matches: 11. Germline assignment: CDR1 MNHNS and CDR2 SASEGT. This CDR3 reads CASSEGAGGHNEQYF. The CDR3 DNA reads TGTGCCAGCAGTGAAGGGGCGGGAGGGCACAATGAGCAGTACTTC.

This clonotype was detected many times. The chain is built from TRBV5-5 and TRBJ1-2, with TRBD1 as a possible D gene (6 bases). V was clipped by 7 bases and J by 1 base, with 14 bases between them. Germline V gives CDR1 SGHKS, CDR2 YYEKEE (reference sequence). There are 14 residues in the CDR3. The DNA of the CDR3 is TGTGCCAGCGCCACGGGGGCTCATAACTATGGCTACACCTTC. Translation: CASATGAHNYGYTF.

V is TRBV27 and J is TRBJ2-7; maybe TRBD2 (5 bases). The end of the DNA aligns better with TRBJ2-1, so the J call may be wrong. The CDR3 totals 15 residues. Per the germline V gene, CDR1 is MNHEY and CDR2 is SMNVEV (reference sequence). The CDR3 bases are TGTGCCAGCAGTTTATCGTCCGCTAGCTCCTACGAGCAGTTCTTC. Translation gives CASSLSSASSYEQFF.

Here the CDR3 reads CASISRAWDQPQHF. The CDR3 DNA sequence: TGTGCCAGTATCTCCCGGGCCTGGGATCAGCCCCAGCATTTT. The chain combines TRBV19 with TRBJ1-5, with no clear D. The germline V gene has CDR1 LNHDA and CDR2 SQIVND (reference sequence). The length of the CDR3 is 14 residues. Trimming took off 7 bases at V and 5 bases at J, with 15 bases between the two ends.

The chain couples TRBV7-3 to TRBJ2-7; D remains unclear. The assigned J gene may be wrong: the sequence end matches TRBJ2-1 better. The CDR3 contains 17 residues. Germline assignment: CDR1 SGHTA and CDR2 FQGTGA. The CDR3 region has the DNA TGTGCCAGCAGCTTATTCAGTAAAGACCTCACCTACAATGAGCAGTTCTTC. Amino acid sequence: CASSLFSKDLTYNEQFF.

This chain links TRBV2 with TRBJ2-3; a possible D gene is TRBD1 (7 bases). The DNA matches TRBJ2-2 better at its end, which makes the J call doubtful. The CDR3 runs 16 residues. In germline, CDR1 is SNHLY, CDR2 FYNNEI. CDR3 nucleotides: TGTGCCAGCAGGGAAAGGACAGGCGGAGGGGCCGGGGAGCTGTTTTTT. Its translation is CASRERTGGGAGELFF.

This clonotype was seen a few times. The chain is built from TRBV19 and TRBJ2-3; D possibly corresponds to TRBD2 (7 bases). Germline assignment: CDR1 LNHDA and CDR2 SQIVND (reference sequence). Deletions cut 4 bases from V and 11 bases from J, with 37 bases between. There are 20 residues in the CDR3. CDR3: CASSKDGAFNPQGRGDLQYF. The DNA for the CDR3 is TGTGCCAGTAGTAAAGACGGAGCCTTCAATCCCCAGGGGAGGGGTGATCTGCAGTATTTT. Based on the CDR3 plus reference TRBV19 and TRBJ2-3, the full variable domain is DGGITQSPKYLFRKEGQNVTLSCEQNLNHDAMYWYRQDPGQGLRLIYYSQIVNDFQKGDIAEGYSVSREKKESFPLTVTSAQKNPTAFYLCASSKDGAFNPQGRGDLQYFGPGTRLTVL.

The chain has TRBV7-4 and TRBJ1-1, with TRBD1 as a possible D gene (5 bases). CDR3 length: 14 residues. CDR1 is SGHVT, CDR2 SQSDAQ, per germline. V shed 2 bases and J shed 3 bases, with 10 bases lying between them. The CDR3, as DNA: TGTGCCAGCAGCTTAAAGGGCAGGGACACTGAAGCTTTCTTT. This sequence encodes CASSLKGRDTEAFF.

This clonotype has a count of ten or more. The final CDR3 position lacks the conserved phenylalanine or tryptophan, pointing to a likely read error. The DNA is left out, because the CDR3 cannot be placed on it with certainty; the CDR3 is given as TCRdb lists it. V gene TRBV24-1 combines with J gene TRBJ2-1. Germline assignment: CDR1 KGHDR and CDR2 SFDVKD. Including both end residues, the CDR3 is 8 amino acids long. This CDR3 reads CATSDPNP.

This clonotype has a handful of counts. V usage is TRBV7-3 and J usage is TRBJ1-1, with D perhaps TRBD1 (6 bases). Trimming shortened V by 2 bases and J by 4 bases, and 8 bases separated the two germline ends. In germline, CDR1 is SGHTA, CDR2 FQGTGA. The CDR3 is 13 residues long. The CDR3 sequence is CASSLDRLTEAFF. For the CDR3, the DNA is TGTGCCAGCAGCTTAGACAGGCTCACTGAAGCTTTCTTT. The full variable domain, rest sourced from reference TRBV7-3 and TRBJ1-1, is GAGVSQTPSNKVTEKGKYVELRCDPISGHTALYWYRQSLGQGPEFLIYFQGTGAADDSGLPNDRFFAVRPEGSVSTLKIQRTERGDSAVYLCASSLDRLTEAFFGQGTRLTVV.

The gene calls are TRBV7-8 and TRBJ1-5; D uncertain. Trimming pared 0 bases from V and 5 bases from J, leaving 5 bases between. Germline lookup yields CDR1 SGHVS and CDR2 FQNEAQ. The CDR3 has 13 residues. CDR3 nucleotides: TGTGCCAGCAGCTTAGCCCCTTATCAGCCCCAGCATTTT. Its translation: CASSLAPYQPQHF.

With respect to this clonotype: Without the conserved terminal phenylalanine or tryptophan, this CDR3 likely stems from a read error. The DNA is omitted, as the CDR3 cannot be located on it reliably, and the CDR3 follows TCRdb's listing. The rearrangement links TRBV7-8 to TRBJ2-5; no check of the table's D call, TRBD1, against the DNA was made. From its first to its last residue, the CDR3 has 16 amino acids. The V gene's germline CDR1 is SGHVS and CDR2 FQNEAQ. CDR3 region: CASSFSGTGGRAVLRA.

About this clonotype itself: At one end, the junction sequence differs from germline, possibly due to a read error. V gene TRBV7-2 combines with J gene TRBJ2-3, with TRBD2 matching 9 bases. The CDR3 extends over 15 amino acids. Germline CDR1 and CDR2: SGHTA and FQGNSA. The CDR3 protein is CASSLAGISTDTQYF. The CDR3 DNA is TGTGCCAGCAGCCTAGCGGGGATATCCACAGATACGCAGTATTTT.